The 27 T cell receptor beta chains below were found in one sample sequenced in a study of cytomegalovirus exposure and HLA in healthy donors. The PCR was carried out with 60 Vbeta primers and 13 Jbeta primers. Measured with immunoSEQ multiplex PCR; TCRdb has only the in-frame clones, and not every one. The sample shows some 140,000 clones, 80% of them seen only once. Sequencing was carried out using PBMCs. Every receptor here comes from a man aged 25-45 years in good health and CMV-seronegative.

The chain employs TRBV30 and TRBJ2-5; 10 bases agree with TRBD1. Trimming cost V 5 bases and J 4 bases; bases outside gene matches: 4. There are 13 residues in the CDR3. Germline V gives CDR1 GTSNPN, CDR2 SVGIG (reference sequence). The CDR3 loop is CAWSTGGVETQYF. For the CDR3, the DNA is TGTGCCTGGTCGACAGGGGGCGTAGAGACCCAGTACTTC.

The J gene is TRBJ2-7, the V gene TRBV29-1; D may be TRBD1 (6 bases). There are 13 residues in the CDR3. The V gene's germline CDR1 is SQVTM and CDR2 ANQGSEA. V lost 3 bases, J lost 4 bases, and 13 bases lay in between. The CDR3 spells CSVDVRGGYEQYF. DNA of the CDR3: TGCAGCGTTGACGTCAGGGGCGGATACGAGCAGTACTTC.

This rearrangement joins TRBV6-5 to TRBJ2-1; TRBD2 matches 10 bases. The V and J ends lost 6 bases and 8 bases, in that order; junction bases with no gene match: 10. The CDR3 length is 15 residues. The V gene's germline CDR1 is MNHEY and CDR2 SVGAGI. The CDR3 sequence is CASRVASGSFDEQFF. DNA for the CDR3: TGTGCCAGCAGGGTCGCTAGCGGGAGTTTTGATGAGCAGTTCTTC.

J is TRBJ2-7 and V is TRBV19; 8 bases map to TRBD2. The V gene end was trimmed by 7 bases and the J gene end by 2 bases; junction bases not matched to a gene: 7. The CDR3 is 14 amino acids. The germline V gene encodes CDR1 LNHDA and CDR2 SQIVND (reference sequence). CDR3 residues: CASTSRGGTYEQYF. CDR3 coding DNA: TGTGCCAGTACTTCTCGGGGGGGGACCTACGAGCAGTACTTC.

This sequence joins TRBV4-1 and TRBJ2-7, with 9 bases that match TRBD2. After removal of 4 bases from V and 4 bases from J, the junction contained 11 bases not matched to a gene. Germline CDR1 reads MGHRA; CDR2 reads YSYEKL. This CDR3 contains 16 residues. CDR3 in amino acids: CASSPSGLAGRYEQYF. CDR3 nucleotide sequence: TGCGCCAGCAGCCCTAGTGGGCTAGCGGGAAGATACGAGCAGTACTTC.

V and J are TRBV20-1 and TRBJ2-5; D not certain. With 1 base removed from V and 5 bases from J, the gap between germline ends came to 5 bases. This CDR3 is 11 amino acids long. In germline, CDR1 is DFQATT, CDR2 SNEGSKA (reference sequence). The CDR3 nucleotides are TGCAGTGCTAGAGGCTATGAGACCCAGTACTTC. Protein product: CSARGYETQYF.

This clone was picked up one time. The chain recombines TRBV15 with TRBJ2-7, with D maybe TRBD2 (6 bases). The V end was cut by 3 bases, the J end by 2 bases, with 14 bases between. Germline CDR1 and CDR2: LNHNV and YYDKDF (reference sequence). The CDR3 is 15 residues long. CDR3 DNA: TGTGCCACCAGCAGGGGCGATCGGGGGACCTACGAGCAGTACTTC. Its translation: CATSRGDRGTYEQYF.

The chain links TRBV4-3 to TRBJ2-7; D may be TRBD2 (6 bases). The ends were cut back, 0 bases at V and 0 bases at J, with 9 bases in the middle. This CDR3 is 15 amino acids long. Germline V gives CDR1 LGHNA, CDR2 YSLEER. The chain's CDR3 is CASSQDRGNSYEQYF. The CDR3 bases are TGCGCCAGCAGCCAAGATCGCGGGAACTCCTACGAGCAGTACTTC.

The rearrangement uses TRBV27 and TRBJ2-7; a possible D gene is TRBD1 (6 bases). Trimming removed 3 bases from V and 4 bases from J, with 13 bases in between. The germline gives CDR1 MNHEY, CDR2 SMNVEV (reference sequence). The CDR3 spans 14 residues. The CDR3 protein is CASSLSGVSYEQYF. The CDR3 DNA is TGTGCCAGCAGTTTGTCAGGGGTCTCTTACGAGCAGTACTTC.

The rearrangement joins TRBV7-2 to TRBJ2-2; possible D gene TRBD2, 6 bases. Germline V lookup: CDR1 SGHTA, CDR2 FQGNSA. V was shortened by 2 bases and J by 3 bases, with 13 bases between the two germline ends. The CDR3 runs to 16 residues. DNA for the CDR3: TGTGCCAGCAGCTTACGGACCGGGACTTACACCGGGGAGCTGTTTTTT. It encodes CASSLRTGTYTGELFF. The full variable domain, completed using reference TRBV7-2 and TRBJ2-2, is GAGVSQSPSNKVTEKGKDVELRCDPISGHTALYWYRQSLGQGLEFLIYFQGNSAPDKSGLPSDRFSAERTGGSVSTLTIQRTQQEDSAVYLCASSLRTGTYTGELFFGEGSRLTVL.

This rearrangement joins TRBV28 to TRBJ1-2, with D possibly matching TRBD1 (6 bases). Trimming stripped 8 bases from V and 8 bases from J, with 24 bases between. CDR3 length: 15 amino acids. The germline CDR1 and CDR2 sequences are MDHEN and SYDVKM. CDR3 in DNA: TGTGCCAGCTCGGAACTAGGGACAAATTTCTTGGGCTACACCTTC. This encodes CASSELGTNFLGYTF.

The gene calls are TRBV28 and TRBJ1-2; D is unresolved. The germline V gene has CDR1 MDHEN and CDR2 SYDVKM. The CDR3 covers 11 residues. Trimming removed 7 bases from V and 11 bases from J, with 14 bases in between. CDR3 sequence (DNA): TGTGCCAGCACCTCCGAGTGGAGATACACCTTC. This encodes CASTSEWRYTF.

V gene TRBV18 combines with J gene TRBJ1-2, with D maybe TRBD1 (5 bases). The germline V and J ends were trimmed by 2 bases and 2 bases, with 12 bases remaining between them. This CDR3 has 15 amino acids. The V gene's germline CDR1 is KGHSH and CDR2 LQKENI. The CDR3 spells CASSPGQGINYGYTF. The CDR3, as DNA: TGTGCCAGCTCACCAGGGCAGGGAATAAACTATGGCTACACCTTC.

The chain couples TRBV7-9 to TRBJ2-7; 11 bases are shared with TRBD2. The V gene's germline CDR1 is SEHNR and CDR2 FQNEAQ (reference sequence). Trimming cost V 5 bases and J 5 bases; bases outside gene matches: 5. This CDR3 is 14 amino acids long. CDR3 region: CASSPLAGGDEQYF. The CDR3 region has the DNA TGTGCCAGCAGCCCCCTAGCGGGAGGCGACGAGCAGTACTTC. Drawing the rest from reference TRBV7-9 and TRBJ2-7, the complete variable domain is DTGVSQNPRHKITKRGQNVTFRCDPISEHNRLYWYRQTLGQGPEFLTYFQNEAQLEKSRLLSDRFSAERPKGSFSTLEIQRTEQGDSAMYLCASSPLAGGDEQYFGPGTRLTVT.

This chain connects TRBV30 to TRBJ2-7; 8 bases map to TRBD2. From germline, CDR1 is GTSNPN and CDR2 SVGIG (reference sequence). This CDR3 comprises 14 residues. V shed 3 bases and J 3 bases; nucleotides not matched to a gene: 7. The CDR3 sequence is CAWRLAAGVYEQYF. The CDR3 region has the DNA TGTGCCTGGAGACTCGCAGCGGGAGTCTACGAGCAGTACTTC.

There are a few counts of this clone. J is TRBJ1-1 and V is TRBV28, with a tentative D call TRBD1 (6 bases). Trimming pared 8 bases from V and 2 bases from J, leaving 15 bases between. Germline V gene data show CDR1 as MDHEN and CDR2 as SYDVKM. There are 14 residues in the CDR3. The CDR3: CASERGGSNTEAFF. The CDR3 nucleotides are TGTGCCAGCGAAAGGGGGGGAAGTAACACTGAAGCTTTCTTT.

V is TRBV7-2 and J is TRBJ1-2; perhaps TRBD1 as D (6 bases). V was shortened by 4 bases and J by 6 bases, with 21 bases between the two germline ends. The V gene's germline CDR1 is SGHTA and CDR2 FQGNSA. The length of the CDR3 is 16 residues. This CDR3 is CASSSGGTWGSDGYTF. The CDR3 region has the DNA TGTGCCAGCAGCTCGGGGGGCACCTGGGGTTCGGATGGCTACACCTTC. The variable domain in full, with the rest retrieved from reference TRBV7-2 and TRBJ1-2, is GAGVSQSPSNKVTEKGKDVELRCDPISGHTALYWYRQSLGQGLEFLIYFQGNSAPDKSGLPSDRFSAERTGGSVSTLTIQRTQQEDSAVYLCASSSGGTWGSDGYTFGSGTRLTVV.

The chain combines TRBV5-1 with TRBJ2-5; 7 bases align to TRBD2. With V trimmed by 0 bases and J by 2 bases, 7 bases remained unmatched. CDR1 is SGHRS and CDR2 is YFSETQ in the germline V gene. The CDR3 covers 16 residues. As DNA, the CDR3 is TGCGCCAGCAGCTTGGCCGGGGGGTTACCGCAAGAGACCCAGTACTTC. This translates into CASSLAGGLPQETQYF. The full variable domain, its missing parts supplied by reference TRBV5-1 and TRBJ2-5, is KAGVTQTPRYLIKTRGQQVTLSCSPISGHRSVSWYQQTPGQGLQFLFEYFSETQRNKGNFPGRFSGRQFSNSRSEMNVSTLELGDSALYLCASSLAGGLPQETQYFGPGTRLLVL.

The chain carries TRBV27 and TRBJ1-1, with D tentatively TRBD1 (6 bases). The ends were cut back, 2 bases at V and 4 bases at J, with 8 bases in the middle. The CDR3 covers 13 residues. The V gene's germline CDR1 is MNHEY and CDR2 SMNVEV (reference sequence). The CDR3 region is CASSLRGGTEAFF. The CDR3 DNA is TGTGCCAGCAGTTTAAGAGGGGGCACTGAAGCTTTCTTT.

This chain links TRBV12-5 with TRBJ2-2, with D unresolved. This CDR3 is built from 15 residues. V lost 7 bases to trimming and J lost 1 base, with 13 bases between them. The V gene's germline CDR1 is LGHNT and CDR2 FRNRAP. In nucleotides, the CDR3 is TGTGCTAGTGCCCTCGCTATTGGGAACACCGGGGAGCTGTTTTTT. This gives the protein CASALAIGNTGELFF.

The J gene is TRBJ1-5, the V gene TRBV18; 9 bases agree with TRBD1. The length of the CDR3 is 14 residues. After removal of 2 bases from V and 5 bases from J, the junction contained 1 base not matched to a gene. CDR1 and CDR2 (germline): KGHSH, LQKENI. The CDR3 DNA is TGTGCCAGCTCACCAAGACAGGGGGATCAGCCCCAGCATTTT. Translation gives CASSPRQGDQPQHF.

This clone has more than one count but fewer than ten. In DNA form, the CDR3 reads TGCAGCGCGGGGGGTACAGAGGGCTACACCTTC. As protein: CSAGGTEGYTF. The rearrangement uses TRBV29-1 and TRBJ1-2; tentatively, D is TRBD1 (5 bases). This CDR3 has 11 residues. The V gene lost 7 bases and the J gene lost 8 bases, with 14 bases spanning the gap. In germline, CDR1 is SQVTM, CDR2 ANQGSEA.

This chain connects TRBV2 to TRBJ2-5, with 10 bases that match TRBD1. Losses at the gene ends were 4 bases for V and 5 bases for J; bases not matched to a gene: 4. The CDR3 loop spans 14 amino acids. The germline gives CDR1 SNHLY, CDR2 FYNNEI. CDR3 sequence (DNA): TGTGCCAGCAGTGTGGGACAGGGGTTGGAGACCCAGTACTTC. Its translation: CASSVGQGLETQYF.

This chain links TRBV2 with TRBJ2-2; 15 bases fit TRBD2. V gave up 5 bases and J gave up 7 bases; unmatched junction bases: 2. This CDR3 region has 15 residues. Germline CDR1 is SNHLY and CDR2 is FYNNEI. CDR3: CASSWTSGRGGELFF. CDR3 DNA sequence: TGTGCCAGCAGTTGGACTAGCGGGAGGGGCGGGGAGCTGTTTTTT. Complete variable domain (other parts from reference TRBV2 and TRBJ2-2): EPEVTQTPSHQVTQMGQEVILRCVPISNHLYFYWYRQILGQKVEFLVSFYNNEISEKSEIFDDQFSVERPDGSNFTLKIRSTKLEDSAMYFCASSWTSGRGGELFFGEGSRLTVL.

The chain is built from TRBV6-6 and TRBJ2-7, with D perhaps TRBD1 (5 bases). The V and J ends lost 8 bases and 0 bases respectively, with 14 bases between them. From germline, CDR1 is MNHNY and CDR2 SVGAGI (reference sequence). CDR3 length: 14 residues. In DNA, the CDR3 is TGTGCCAGCCTATTGGGCAGGGACTCCTACGAGCAGTACTTC. This sequence encodes CASLLGRDSYEQYF.

This chain links TRBV6-5 with TRBJ2-7; TRBD2 is a possible D gene (5 bases). CDR1 is MNHEY, CDR2 SVGAGI, per germline. With 6 bases removed from V and 2 bases from J, the gap between germline ends came to 8 bases. CDR3 length: 12 residues. The CDR3 DNA reads as TGTGCCAGCAGCTCCGGGACCTACGAGCAGTACTTC. This sequence encodes CASSSGTYEQYF.

The gene calls are TRBV28 and TRBJ2-7; D perhaps matches TRBD2 (6 bases). Trimming left V 4 bases short and J 4 bases short, with 17 bases between. From germline, CDR1 is MDHEN and CDR2 SYDVKM. This CDR3 has 15 amino acids. Here the CDR3 DNA reads TGTGCCAGCAGTTACGCCGAGCGGGCTCGGTACGAGCAGTACTTC. It is translated as CASSYAERARYEQYF.